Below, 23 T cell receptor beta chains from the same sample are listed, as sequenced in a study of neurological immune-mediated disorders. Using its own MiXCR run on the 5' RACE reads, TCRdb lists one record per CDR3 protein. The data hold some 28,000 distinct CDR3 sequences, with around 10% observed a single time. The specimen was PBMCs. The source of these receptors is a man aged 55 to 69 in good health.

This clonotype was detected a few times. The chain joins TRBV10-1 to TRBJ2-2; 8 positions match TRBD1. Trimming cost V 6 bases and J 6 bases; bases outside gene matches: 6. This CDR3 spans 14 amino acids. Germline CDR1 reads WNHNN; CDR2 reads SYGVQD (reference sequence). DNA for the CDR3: TGCGCCAGCAGAGAGAGGACAGGGTCCGGGGAGCTGTTTTTT. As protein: CASRERTGSGELFF.

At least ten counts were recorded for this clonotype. DNA for the CDR3: TGCGCCAGCAGCCCACATTGGGACCGGCAAAACATTCAGTACTTC. Residues: CASSPHWDRQNIQYF. The chain has TRBV5-1 and TRBJ2-4; TRBD1 or TRBD2 may be the D gene (5 bases each). The CDR3 covers 15 residues. Trimming removed 4 bases at V and 5 bases at J, with 16 bases between. CDR1 and CDR2 from the germline V gene are SGHRS and YFSETQ.

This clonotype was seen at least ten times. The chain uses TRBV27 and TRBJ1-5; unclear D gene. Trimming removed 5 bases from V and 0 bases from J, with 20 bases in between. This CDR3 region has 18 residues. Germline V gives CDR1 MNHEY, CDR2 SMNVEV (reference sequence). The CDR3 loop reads CASSPSFPRDYSNQPQHF. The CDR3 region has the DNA TGTGCCAGCAGTCCAAGTTTCCCTCGGGATTATAGCAATCAGCCCCAGCATTTT.

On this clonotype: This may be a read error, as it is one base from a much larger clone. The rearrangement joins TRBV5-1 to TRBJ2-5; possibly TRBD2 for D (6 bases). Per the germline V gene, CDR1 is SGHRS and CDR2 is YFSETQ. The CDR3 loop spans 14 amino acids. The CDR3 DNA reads TGCGCCAGCAGCTTGGGAGGGACTCAAGAGACCCGGTACTTC. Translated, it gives CASSLGGTQETRYF.

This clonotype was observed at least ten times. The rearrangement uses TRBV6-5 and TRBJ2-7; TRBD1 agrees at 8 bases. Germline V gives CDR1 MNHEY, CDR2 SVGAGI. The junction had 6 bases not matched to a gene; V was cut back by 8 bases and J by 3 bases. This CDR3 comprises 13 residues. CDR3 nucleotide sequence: TGTGCCAGCGGGCGGACAGGGCACTACGAGCAGTACTTC. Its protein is CASGRTGHYEQYF.

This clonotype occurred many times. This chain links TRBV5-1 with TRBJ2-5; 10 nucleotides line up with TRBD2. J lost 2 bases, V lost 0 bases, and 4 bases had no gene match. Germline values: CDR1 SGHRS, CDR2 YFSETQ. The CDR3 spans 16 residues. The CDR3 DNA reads TGCGCCAGCAGCTTGGGGACTAGCGGAGCTCAAGAGACCCAGTACTTC. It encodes CASSLGTSGAQETQYF.

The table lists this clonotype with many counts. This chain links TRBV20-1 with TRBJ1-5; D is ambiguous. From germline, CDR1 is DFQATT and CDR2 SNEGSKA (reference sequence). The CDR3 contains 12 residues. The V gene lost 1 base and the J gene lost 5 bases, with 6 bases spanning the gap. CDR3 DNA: TGCAGTGCTAGAGCCGCCGATCAGCCCCAGCATTTT. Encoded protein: CSARAADQPQHF.

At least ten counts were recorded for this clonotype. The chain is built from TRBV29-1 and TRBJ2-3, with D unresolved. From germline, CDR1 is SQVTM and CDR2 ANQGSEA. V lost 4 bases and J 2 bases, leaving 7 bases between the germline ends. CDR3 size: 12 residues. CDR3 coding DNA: TGCAGCGTTGTCCCCTCCACAGATACGCAGTATTTT. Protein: CSVVPSTDTQYF.

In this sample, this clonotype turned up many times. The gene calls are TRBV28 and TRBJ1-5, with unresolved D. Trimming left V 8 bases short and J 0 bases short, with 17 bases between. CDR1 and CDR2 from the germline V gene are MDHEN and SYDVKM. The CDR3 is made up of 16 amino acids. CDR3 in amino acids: CASPPRGFGSNQPQHF. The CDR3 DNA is TGTGCCAGCCCTCCGCGGGGTTTCGGTAGCAATCAGCCCCAGCATTTT.

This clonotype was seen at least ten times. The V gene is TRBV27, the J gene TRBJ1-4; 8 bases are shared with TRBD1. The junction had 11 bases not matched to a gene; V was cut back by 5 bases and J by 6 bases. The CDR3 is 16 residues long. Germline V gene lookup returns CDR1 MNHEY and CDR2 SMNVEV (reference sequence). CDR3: CASSITGGDKHEKLFF. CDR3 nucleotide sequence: TGTGCCAGCAGTATCACAGGGGGAGACAAGCATGAAAAACTGTTTTTT.

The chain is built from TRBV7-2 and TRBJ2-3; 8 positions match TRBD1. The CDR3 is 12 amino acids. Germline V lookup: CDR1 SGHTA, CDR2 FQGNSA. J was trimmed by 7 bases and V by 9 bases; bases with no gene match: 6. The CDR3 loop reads CASGQGANTQYF. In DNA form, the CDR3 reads TGTGCCAGTGGACAGGGTGCAAATACGCAGTATTTT.

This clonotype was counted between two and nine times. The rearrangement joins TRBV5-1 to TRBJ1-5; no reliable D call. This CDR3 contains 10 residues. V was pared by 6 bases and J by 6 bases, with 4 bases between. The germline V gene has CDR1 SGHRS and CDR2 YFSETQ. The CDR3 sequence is CASTIQPQHF. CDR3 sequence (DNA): TGCGCCAGCACGATTCAGCCCCAGCATTTT.

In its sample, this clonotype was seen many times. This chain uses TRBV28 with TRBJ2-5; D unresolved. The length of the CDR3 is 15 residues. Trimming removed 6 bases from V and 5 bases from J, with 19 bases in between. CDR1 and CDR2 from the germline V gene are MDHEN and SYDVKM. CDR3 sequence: CASRDPVSTIETQYF. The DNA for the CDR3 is TGTGCCAGCAGGGATCCGGTGTCCACGATCGAGACCCAGTACTTC.

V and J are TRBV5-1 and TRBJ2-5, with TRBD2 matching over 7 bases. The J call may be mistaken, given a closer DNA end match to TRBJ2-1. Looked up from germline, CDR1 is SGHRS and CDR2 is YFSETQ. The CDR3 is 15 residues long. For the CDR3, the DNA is TGCGCCAGCAGTTTTCTTAGCGGGTACCAAGAGACCCAGTTCTTC. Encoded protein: CASSFLSGYQETQFF.

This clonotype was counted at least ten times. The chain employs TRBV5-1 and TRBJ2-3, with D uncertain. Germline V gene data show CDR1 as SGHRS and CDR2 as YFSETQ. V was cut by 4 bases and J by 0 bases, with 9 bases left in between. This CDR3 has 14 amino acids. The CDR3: CASSPYLSTDTQYF. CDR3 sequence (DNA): TGCGCCAGCAGCCCCTACCTGAGCACAGATACGCAGTATTTT. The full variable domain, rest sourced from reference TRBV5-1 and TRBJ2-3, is KAGVTQTPRYLIKTRGQQVTLSCSPISGHRSVSWYQQTPGQGLQFLFEYFSETQRNKGNFPGRFSGRQFSNSRSEMNVSTLELGDSALYLCASSPYLSTDTQYFGPGTRLTVL.

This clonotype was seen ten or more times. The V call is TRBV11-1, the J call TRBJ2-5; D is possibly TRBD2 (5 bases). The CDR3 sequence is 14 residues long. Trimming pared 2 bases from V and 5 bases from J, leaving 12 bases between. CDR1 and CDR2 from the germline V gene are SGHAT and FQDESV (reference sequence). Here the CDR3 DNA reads TGTGCCAGCAGCTTATCGCTAGCCCTGGAGACCCAGTACTTC. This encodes CASSLSLALETQYF.

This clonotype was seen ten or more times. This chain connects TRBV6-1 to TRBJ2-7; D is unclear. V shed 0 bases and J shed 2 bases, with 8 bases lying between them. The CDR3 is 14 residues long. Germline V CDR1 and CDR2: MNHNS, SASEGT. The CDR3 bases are TGTGCCAGCAGTGAAGCGGGAAGGACCTACGAGCAGTACTTC. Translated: CASSEAGRTYEQYF.

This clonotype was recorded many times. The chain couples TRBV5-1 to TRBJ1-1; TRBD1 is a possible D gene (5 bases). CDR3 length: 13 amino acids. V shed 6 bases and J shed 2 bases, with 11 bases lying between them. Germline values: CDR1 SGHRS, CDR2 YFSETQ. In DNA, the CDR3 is TGCGCCAGCAACCCCGGGGGAAACACTGAAGCTTTCTTT. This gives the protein CASNPGGNTEAFF.

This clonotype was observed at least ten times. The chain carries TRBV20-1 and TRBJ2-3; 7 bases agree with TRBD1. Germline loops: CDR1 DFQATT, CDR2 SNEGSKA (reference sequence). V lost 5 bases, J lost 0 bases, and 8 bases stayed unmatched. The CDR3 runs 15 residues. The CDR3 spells CSARDSRSSTDTQYF. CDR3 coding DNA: TGCAGTGCTCGGGACAGCAGATCTAGCACAGATACGCAGTATTTT.

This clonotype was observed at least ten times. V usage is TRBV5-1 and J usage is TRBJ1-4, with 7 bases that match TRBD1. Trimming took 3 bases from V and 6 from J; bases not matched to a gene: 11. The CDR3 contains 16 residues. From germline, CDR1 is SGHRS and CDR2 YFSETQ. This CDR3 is CASSWGQSARDEKLFF. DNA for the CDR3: TGCGCCAGCAGCTGGGGACAGAGCGCTAGAGATGAAAAACTGTTTTTT.

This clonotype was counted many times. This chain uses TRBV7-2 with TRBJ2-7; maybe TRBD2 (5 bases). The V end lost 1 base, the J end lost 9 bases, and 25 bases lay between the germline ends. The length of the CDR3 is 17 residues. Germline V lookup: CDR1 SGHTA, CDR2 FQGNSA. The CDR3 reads CASSLGRRNSGNARQYF. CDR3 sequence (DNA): TGTGCCAGCAGCTTAGGTCGCAGGAACTCGGGAAATGCAAGGCAGTACTTC.

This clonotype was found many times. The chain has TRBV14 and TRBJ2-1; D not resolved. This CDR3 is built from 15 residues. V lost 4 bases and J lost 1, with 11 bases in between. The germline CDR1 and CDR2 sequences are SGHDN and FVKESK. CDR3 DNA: TGTGCCAGCAGCCCGCTAGGGAAGTCCTACAATGAGCAGTTCTTC. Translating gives CASSPLGKSYNEQFF.

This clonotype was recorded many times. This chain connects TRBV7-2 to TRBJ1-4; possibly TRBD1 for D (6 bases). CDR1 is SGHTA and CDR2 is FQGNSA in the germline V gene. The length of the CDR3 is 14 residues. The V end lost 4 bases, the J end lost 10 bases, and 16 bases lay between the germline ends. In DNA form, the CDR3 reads TGTGCCAGCAGCTCGCGCCAGGGGTCGGGAAAACTGTTTTTT. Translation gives CASSSRQGSGKLFF.